The sequence of this T cell receptor (beta chain) was determined in a study of blood T cell repertoires in COVID-19. Overall study context: Samples came from the United States, Italy and Spain, spanning acute and convalescent COVID-19.

TCRdb's table, derived via immunoSEQ multiplex PCR, lists solely in-frame clones and lacks some. The sample yields about 64,000 clones, over 65% seen once. Seattle cases were enrolled at active infection and followed longitudinally. This CDR3 is 14 amino acids long. The V segment lost 4 bases and the J segment 3 bases; nucleotides outside the gene matches: 5. Germline-derived CDR1 and CDR2 are SGHRS and YFSETQ. Source material: peripheral blood. The chain has TRBV5-1 and TRBJ2-7; 9 bases fit TRBD1. The source is a man in his fifties or sixties with COVID-19, enrolled during active disease. The CDR3 DNA sequence: TGCGCCAGCAGCCCACAGGGGGCTATCTACGAGCAGTACTTC. Its translation: CASSPQGAIYEQYF.